The 7 T cell receptor beta chains below come from one sample, sequenced in a study. TCRdb redid the calling of the 5' RACE reads with MiXCR, one entry per CDR3 protein. The sample lists about 9,200 distinct CDR3 sequences, over 50% occurring once. Treg sorting used a CD4+CD25+CD127-/low gate. The sequencing sample was made of Tregs sorted from a lymph node. All receptors derive from a female donor with breast cancer.

The chain joins TRBV7-2 to TRBJ1-1, with 7 bases lining up with TRBD1. Germline V gene lookup returns CDR1 SGHTA and CDR2 FQGNSA. V lost 0 bases to trimming and J lost 6 bases; unmatched junction nucleotides: 10. The CDR3 consists of 16 residues. This CDR3 is CASSLAHRTGWAEAFF. The CDR3 region has the DNA TGTGCCAGCAGCTTAGCGCATCGGACAGGATGGGCTGAAGCTTTCTTT.

The chain has TRBV18 and TRBJ2-1; either TRBD1 or TRBD2 may supply D (5 bases each). CDR3 length equals 15 residues. The V and J ends lost 3 bases and 4 bases respectively, with 13 bases between them. Per the germline V gene, CDR1 is KGHSH and CDR2 is LQKENI. The CDR3 region has the DNA TGTGCCAGCTCACCGGGGCGGGTGACTTACAATGAGCAGTTCTTC. Translation gives CASSPGRVTYNEQFF.

In this sample, this clonotype turned up a few times. The gene calls are TRBV7-9 and TRBJ2-1; D gene ambiguous. Deletions cut 3 bases from V and 5 bases from J, with 8 bases between. Germline V lookup: CDR1 SEHNR, CDR2 FQNEAQ (reference sequence). The CDR3 spans 13 residues. DNA of the CDR3: TGTGCCAGCAGCTTCGACCTAGACAATGAGCAGTTCTTC. Protein product: CASSFDLDNEQFF.

This clonotype was observed once. As DNA, the CDR3 is TGCAGCGTTAGGACTAGCCTCGATGAGCAGTTCTTC. Translation: CSVRTSLDEQFF. This chain connects TRBV29-1 to TRBJ2-1; 8 bases map to TRBD2. Germline V CDR1 and CDR2: SQVTM, ANQGSEA. The CDR3 extends over 12 amino acids. The trim removed 5 bases at V and 8 bases at J, leaving 5 bases unmatched.

This rearrangement joins TRBV7-2 to TRBJ2-1; D remains unclear. Germline loops: CDR1 SGHTA, CDR2 FQGNSA. CDR3 length: 12 amino acids. Between the trimmed V and J ends, which lost 1 base and 9 bases, there was a span of 7 bases. The CDR3 bases are TGTGCCAGCAGCTTAGGTGTGGGTGAGCAGTTCTTC. Translated: CASSLGVGEQFF.

The chain couples TRBV5-1 to TRBJ2-1; D might be TRBD1 (6 bases). The CDR3 is 18 residues long. Trimming took 3 bases from V and 0 from J, leaving 19 bases between them. Germline CDR1 reads SGHRS; CDR2 reads YFSETQ. The CDR3 loop is CASSSSLGQLLSYNEQFF. CDR3 bases: TGCGCCAGCAGCTCGAGCCTCGGACAGTTACTCTCCTACAATGAGCAGTTCTTC.

The CDR3 here is CASRYTWGASNQPQHF. CDR3 sequence (DNA): TGTGCCAGCAGGTATACGTGGGGAGCTAGCAATCAGCCCCAGCATTTT. This sequence joins TRBV12-3 or TRBV12-4 and TRBJ1-5, with no clear D. Trimming took 6 bases from V and 0 from J, leaving 15 bases between them. The length of the CDR3 is 16 residues.